This is a list of T cell receptor beta chains from one sample in a study of shared clonotypes between healthy human individuals. Clones were sequenced by immunoSEQ multiplex PCR, and TCRdb holds only the in-frame ones, with some missing. Here the sample spans around 2.5 million clones, over 85% being singletons. The source material was naive CD4+ T cells from PBMCs. These receptor sequences come from a man between 18 and 35 years old in good health. Some clones in this sample may be carry-over from other donors' samples. The conserved cysteine and the conserved F or W are not part of the CDR3 here. Fields, in order: J gene, D gene, V gene, CDR3 protein. A D gene is named only where the DNA matches it firmly.

>TRBJ2-7|TRBD2|TRBV29-1
SVVTSGYEQY
>TRBJ1-6|-|TRBV4-2
ASSRTSSPLH
>TRBJ1-5|-|TRBV11-2
ASSLDGGNNQPQH
>TRBJ2-2|TRBD2|TRBV5-1
ASSRPPLGTGDKLAGGGRELF
>TRBJ1-1|TRBD1|TRBV7-3
ASELDRGLEAF
>TRBJ1-1|-|TRBV6-1
ASSGHISRVVNTEAF
>TRBJ2-1|-|TRBV6-6
ASSRDSNYNEQF
>TRBJ1-1|TRBD1|TRBV7-9
ASSFRDRGITEAF
>TRBJ2-5|TRBD1|TRBV30
AWSSQGHETQY
>TRBJ2-1|TRBD1|TRBV2
ASSEWLGQGNRYNEQF
>TRBJ1-3|-|TRBV18
ASSPQGDGNTIY
>TRBJ1-4|-|TRBV18
ASSPLEGEKLF
>TRBJ1-4|-|TRBV27
ASSRRWGEKLF
>TRBJ1-1|TRBD1|TRBV7-2
ASSNRQGAGNTEAF
>TRBJ2-1|TRBD1|TRBV7-7
ASSPDRNNEQF
>TRBJ2-7|TRBD1|TRBV20-1
SAGTGDEQY
>TRBJ2-1|-|TRBV6-1
ASSVADNEQF
>TRBJ2-2|-|TRBV9
ASSEGGITGELF
>TRBJ1-1|TRBD1|TRBV14
ASSQDRTGVGNTEAF
>TRBJ1-5|-|TRBV5-1
ASSLSGQSNQPQH
>TRBJ2-7|TRBD1|TRBV27
ASSRYGTGGYEQY
>TRBJ2-6|-|TRBV9
ASSLVGAGANVLT
>TRBJ2-7|-|TRBV29-1
SVESYREQY
>TRBJ2-1|-|TRBV7-8
ASSQGTYYNEQF
>TRBJ1-1|-|TRBV7-9
ASSSHAAAF
>TRBJ1-1|TRBD1|TRBV6-5
ASSYSRQGPGEAF
>TRBJ1-1|-|TRBV6-5
ASSTKGSTEAF
>TRBJ2-2|TRBD2|TRBV7-3
ASSPRTGTRGDTGELF
>TRBJ2-7|TRBD1|TRBV6-1
ASSDRGRYEQY
>TRBJ2-1|-|TRBV11-3
ASSPAIKGEQF
>TRBJ2-4|-|TRBV27
ASSFRGTAAGSIQY
>TRBJ2-5|TRBD2|TRBV11-2
ASRLAGGGQETQY
>TRBJ1-2|-|TRBV5-4
ASSLAGLGYGYT
>TRBJ2-1|TRBD2|TRBV5-1
ASQDRGHPGGLAGVRYNEQF
>TRBJ2-3|-|TRBV7-3
ASSLGLTTDTQY
>TRBJ1-1|-|TRBV4-3
ASSQFVTAGTEAF
>TRBJ2-7|TRBD1|TRBV5-1
ASSLAGQGLFEQY
>TRBJ2-3|-|TRBV6-1
ATSGLSQHTDTQY
>TRBJ2-3|-|TRBV5-4
ASSLEIPSTDTQY
>TRBJ2-7|-|TRBV6-5
ASSYSNAYSYEQY
>TRBJ1-1|-|TRBV28
ASSLGVGTNEAF
>TRBJ1-2|-|TRBV7-9
ASSPRTASGYT
>TRBJ2-5|TRBD1|TRBV30
AWSVRRGRETQY
>TRBJ2-3|TRBD2|TRBV19
ASSILAGGRTDTQY
>TRBJ2-2|-|TRBV6-1
ASSEDRQVLTGELF
>TRBJ1-1|-|TRBV6-6
ASRPDRNTEAF
>TRBJ2-4|TRBD1|TRBV2
ASSELGTGVRNIQY
>TRBJ2-7|TRBD2|TRBV7-9
ASSLLASGSYEQY
>TRBJ2-1|TRBD2|TRBV9
ASSVADPGRAYNEQF
>TRBJ2-1|-|TRBV9
ASSPPGTISYNEQF
>TRBJ1-4|TRBD1|TRBV15
ATSRDRGQGVTTNEKLF
>TRBJ1-5|-|TRBV6-1
ASSERGGSQPQH
>TRBJ2-7|TRBD2|TRBV11-2
ASSLLGLAYEQY
>TRBJ2-7|-|TRBV23-1
ATPPDKEEQY